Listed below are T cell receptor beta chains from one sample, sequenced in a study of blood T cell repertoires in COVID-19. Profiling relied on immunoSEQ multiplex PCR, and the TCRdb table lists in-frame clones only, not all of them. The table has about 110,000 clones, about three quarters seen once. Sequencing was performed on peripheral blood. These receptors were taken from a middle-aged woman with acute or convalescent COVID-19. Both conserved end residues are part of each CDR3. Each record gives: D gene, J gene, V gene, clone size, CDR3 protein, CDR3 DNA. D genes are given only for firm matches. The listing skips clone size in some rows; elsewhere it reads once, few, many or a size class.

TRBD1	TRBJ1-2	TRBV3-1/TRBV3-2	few	CASRPQGSDYGYTF	TGTGCCAGCAGACCACAGGGGAGCGACTATGGCTACACCTTC
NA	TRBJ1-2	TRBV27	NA	CASSLGQNYGYTF	TGTGCCAGCAGTTTAGGACAAAACTATGGCTACACCTTC
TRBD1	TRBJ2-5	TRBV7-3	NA	CASSLGGQGAETQYF	TGTGCCAGCAGCTTAGGTGGACAGGGCGCAGAGACCCAGTACTTC
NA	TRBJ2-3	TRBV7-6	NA	CASSLAPAVGDTQYF	TGTGCCAGCAGCTTAGCGCCGGCGGTGGGAGATACGCAGTATTTT
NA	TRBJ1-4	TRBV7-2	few	CASSLERAGEKLFF	TGTGCCAGCAGCTTAGAGCGCGCTGGGGAAAAACTGTTTTTT
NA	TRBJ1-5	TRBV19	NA	CASRSEGTRFLQPQHF	TGTGCCAGCCGTTCGGAGGGTACGAGGTTCTTACAGCCCCAGCATTTT
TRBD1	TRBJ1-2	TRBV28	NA	CASSPGQGPGGYTF	TGTGCCAGCAGTCCGGGACAGGGCCCAGGTGGCTACACCTTC
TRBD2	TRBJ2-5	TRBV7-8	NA	CAGGGGAGETQYF	TGTGCCGGTGGCGGGGGGGCAGGAGAGACCCAGTACTTC
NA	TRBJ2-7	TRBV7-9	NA	CASSLPPGYEQYF	TGTGCCAGCAGCTTACCGCCCGGCTACGAGCAGTACTTC
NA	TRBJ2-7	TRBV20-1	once	CSASGESSYEQYF	TGCAGTGCTAGTGGTGAGAGTTCCTACGAGCAGTACTTC
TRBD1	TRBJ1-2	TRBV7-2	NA	CASSSGQGNGYTF	TGTGCCAGCAGCTCCGGACAGGGAAACGGCTACACCTTC
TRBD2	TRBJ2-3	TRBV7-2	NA	CASSLSGGGADTQYF	TGTGCCAGCAGCTTATCGGGGGGAGGGGCAGATACGCAGTATTTT
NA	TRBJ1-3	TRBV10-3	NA	CAIAAGLGGNTIYF	TGTGCCATCGCAGCCGGGTTAGGTGGAAACACCATATATTTT
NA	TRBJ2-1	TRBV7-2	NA	CASSSDRNEEFF	TGTGCCAGCAGCTCGGATAGAAATGAGGAGTTCTTC
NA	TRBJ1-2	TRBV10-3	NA	CAISESTNLSWLTF	TGTGCCATCAGTGAGTCCACCAACCTATCATGGTTGACCTTC
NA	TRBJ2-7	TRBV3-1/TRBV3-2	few	CASSPNQGYEQYF	TGTGCCAGCAGCCCAAATCAGGGGTACGAGCAGTACTTC
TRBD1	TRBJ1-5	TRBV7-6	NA	CASSSGQGFGQPQHF	TGTGCCAGCAGCTCCGGACAGGGGTTTGGTCAGCCCCAGCATTTT
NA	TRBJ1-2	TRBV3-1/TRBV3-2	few	CASSLPGTQTGYTF	TGTGCCAGCAGCCTACCCGGGACACAGACGGGCTACACCTTC
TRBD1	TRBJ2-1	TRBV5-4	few	CASSSRRQGHYNEQFF	TGTGCCAGCAGTTCTAGACGACAGGGCCACTACAATGAGCAGTTCTTC
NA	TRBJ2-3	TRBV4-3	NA	CASSQDSRTDTQYF	TGCGCCAGCAGCCAGGACAGCCGCACAGATACGCAGTATTTT
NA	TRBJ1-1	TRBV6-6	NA	CASSSLGQSDTEAFF	TGTGCCAGCAGTTCCTTGGGGCAGTCGGACACTGAAGCTTTCTTT
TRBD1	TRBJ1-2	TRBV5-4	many	CASRRGTGGDRYGYTF	TGTGCCAGCAGACGCGGGACAGGGGGGGATCGGTATGGCTACACCTTC
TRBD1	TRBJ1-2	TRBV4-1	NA	CASSQTTGNHGYTF	TGCGCCAGCAGCCAGACGACAGGGAACCATGGCTACACCTTC
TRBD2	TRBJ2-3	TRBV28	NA	CASSKTSGGASTDTQYF	TGTGCCAGCAGCAAGACTAGCGGGGGGGCCAGCACAGATACGCAGTATTTT
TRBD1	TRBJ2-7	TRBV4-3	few	CASSQEPGQGGYEQYF	TGCGCCAGCAGCCAAGAACCGGGACAGGGGGGTTACGAGCAGTACTTC
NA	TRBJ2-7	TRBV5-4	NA	CASSLGITGYEQYF	TGTGCCAGCAGCTTGGGTATAACAGGGTACGAGCAGTACTTC